This T cell receptor beta chain was documented in a study of shared clonotypes between healthy human individuals. General study results and limits: Non-shared clonotypes were found to have lower generation probabilities than the clonotypes that were shared by all four of the sorted-subset donors. The study generally estimated greater richness for naive than memory subsets.

As concerns this clone: Antigen specificity is unknown. The sample contains more than one DNA sequence encoding this CDR3.

Deep was the level at which the assay was run. Authors' analysis steps: With immunoSEQ giving junction-only sequences and no quality scores, filtering differed. Repertoires were generated with immunoSEQ multiplex PCR, while TCRdb's copy carries only in-frame clones and drops some. Clone size and the V and J calls come from that table; the DNA yielded D and trimming. The sample has some 2,000,000 clones, 85% to 95% seen once. Germline V gene lookup returns CDR1 SGHNT and CDR2 YENEEA. V lost 1 base, J lost 5 bases, and 5 bases lay in between. This CDR3 spans 13 amino acids. This TCR derives from a young man in good health. The sample taken for sequencing was naive CD4+ T cells sorted from blood. The subset was: CD45RA+ positively selected. The V and J genes are TRBV11-3 and TRBJ2-2; no reliable D call. The CDR3 loop is CASSLGGTGELFF. The CDR3 DNA reads TGTGCCAGCAGCTTAGGTGGGACCGGGGAGCTGTTTTTT.